The next 17 T cell receptor beta chains were all read from a single sample in a study of T cell responses to AZD1222 COVID-19 vaccine. Assay used: immunoSEQ multiplex PCR; TCRdb lists only in-frame clones, some missing. The sample has approximately 96,000 clones; 90% to 95% are singletons. Specimen: peripheral blood, collected 28 days after the second AZD1222 dose. The receptor set was obtained from an adult who received the AZD1222 COVID-19 vaccine.

CDR3 region: CASGLQGAHYGYTF. CDR3 sequence (DNA): TGTGCCAGCGGACTACAGGGGGCGCATTATGGCTACACCTTC. This chain uses TRBV6-5 with TRBJ1-2, with TRBD1 identical over 9 bases. The junction had 9 bases not matched to a gene; V was cut back by 8 bases and J by 5 bases. The CDR3 is 14 amino acids. Germline values: CDR1 MNHEY, CDR2 SVGAGI.

The chain uses TRBV5-5 and TRBJ1-1; a possible D gene is TRBD1 (6 bases). This CDR3 comprises 13 residues. The germline gives CDR1 SGHKS, CDR2 YYEKEE (reference sequence). Deletions cut 1 base from V and 3 bases from J, with 7 bases between. CDR3 bases: TGTGCCAGCAGCTTGACAGGGTACACTGAAGCTTTCTTT. It is translated as CASSLTGYTEAFF.

The V and J genes are TRBV7-8 and TRBJ2-1; the match to TRBD2 covers 11 bases. The CDR3 sequence is 14 residues long. The germline V gene has CDR1 SGHVS and CDR2 FQNEAQ. The V and J ends lost 3 bases and 7 bases, in that order; junction bases with no gene match: 2. CDR3 in DNA: TGTGCCAGCAGCTTCGGGACTAGCGGTAATGAGCAGTTCTTC. Its translation: CASSFGTSGNEQFF.

This rearrangement joins TRBV9 to TRBJ1-5; D is unresolved. V lost 0 bases to trimming and J lost 6 bases, with 7 bases between them. Germline CDR1 reads SGDLS; CDR2 reads YYNGEE. The CDR3 loop spans 13 amino acids. CDR3 amino acids: CASSVAPSQPQHF. DNA for the CDR3: TGTGCCAGCAGCGTAGCTCCGAGTCAGCCCCAGCATTTT. Drawing the rest from reference TRBV9 and TRBJ1-5, the complete variable domain is DSGVTQTPKHLITATGQRVTLRCSPRSGDLSVYWYQQSLDQGLQFLIQYYNGEERAKGNILERFSAQQFPDLHSELNLSSLELGDSALYFCASSVAPSQPQHFGDGTRLSIL.

The CDR3 loop is CASTPGSGIPYEQYF. The CDR3, as DNA: TGTGCCAGCACCCCCGGGTCAGGGATCCCCTACGAGCAGTACTTC. The chain combines TRBV7-9 with TRBJ2-7, with D perhaps matching TRBD1 (5 bases). Germline V gene lookup returns CDR1 SEHNR and CDR2 FQNEAQ (reference sequence). The CDR3 totals 15 residues. V was pared by 7 bases and J by 2 bases, with 18 bases between. Drawing the rest from reference TRBV7-9 and TRBJ2-7, the complete variable domain is DTGVSQNPRHKITKRGQNVTFRCDPISEHNRLYWYRQTLGQGPEFLTYFQNEAQLEKSRLLSDRFSAERPKGSFSTLEIQRTEQGDSAMYLCASTPGSGIPYEQYFGPGTRLTVT.

V gene TRBV7-6 combines with J gene TRBJ1-1; D remains ambiguous. Looked up from germline, CDR1 is SGHVS and CDR2 is FNYEAQ. The CDR3 has 14 amino acids. The V end was cut by 1 base, the J end by 3 bases, with 9 bases between. The DNA for the CDR3 is TGTGCCAGCAGCTTAGGGTGGGAGGACACTGAAGCTTTCTTT. Encoded protein: CASSLGWEDTEAFF.

V usage is TRBV9 and J usage is TRBJ1-3, with a possible D match to TRBD1 (6 bases). Germline V gene lookup returns CDR1 SGDLS and CDR2 YYNGEE. CDR3 length: 14 amino acids. The germline V and J ends were trimmed by 0 bases and 2 bases, with 6 bases remaining between them. The CDR3 protein is CASSVDRAGNTIYF. The DNA for the CDR3 is TGTGCCAGCAGCGTAGACAGGGCTGGAAACACCATATATTTT.

This clone came up once. The chain couples TRBV30 to TRBJ2-5; 7 bases map to TRBD1. Germline CDR1 GTSNPN, CDR2 SVGIG (reference sequence). CDR3 length equals 15 residues. With V trimmed by 2 bases and J by 4 bases, 10 bases remained unmatched. The CDR3 protein is CAWSPMRGRLETQYF. The CDR3 DNA sequence: TGTGCCTGGAGTCCGATGAGGGGGCGCTTAGAGACCCAGTACTTC.

This clone was seen just once. The gene calls are TRBV4-1 and TRBJ1-2; D may be TRBD1 (6 bases). Looked up from germline, CDR1 is MGHRA and CDR2 is YSYEKL. The CDR3 covers 15 residues. V lost 4 bases and J 4 bases, leaving 16 bases between the germline ends. The CDR3 region is CASSPHLDSSYGYTF. The CDR3 DNA reads TGCGCCAGCAGCCCACACCTGGACAGCTCCTATGGCTACACCTTC.

This chain uses TRBV30 with TRBJ1-5; the D is unclear. Germline V gene data show CDR1 as GTSNPN and CDR2 as SVGIG (reference sequence). V was shortened by 3 bases and J by 3 bases, with 12 bases between the two germline ends. The CDR3 covers 14 residues. CDR3 sequence: CAWSAVSDNQPQHF. CDR3 nucleotides: TGTGCCTGGAGCGCTGTCAGTGACAATCAGCCCCAGCATTTT.

The CDR3 nucleotides are TGTGCCAGCAGCCCAAACTTACAGGGAGGGGGGATAAAGACCCAGTACTTC. Translated, it gives CASSPNLQGGGIKTQYF. The chain recombines TRBV7-3 with TRBJ2-5; D might be TRBD2 (7 bases). Trimming removed 5 bases at V and 6 bases at J, with 25 bases between. Per the germline V gene, CDR1 is SGHTA and CDR2 is FQGTGA. CDR3 size: 17 residues.

Remarks on this clone: Other DNA sequences of this sample code for an identical CDR3. V is TRBV28 and J is TRBJ1-5; no clear D gene. This CDR3 contains 12 residues. The germline V gene encodes CDR1 MDHEN and CDR2 SYDVKM. V was clipped by 4 bases and J by 8 bases, with 9 bases between them. The CDR3 bases are TGTGCCAGCAGTTCGCTTGGGAAGCCCCAGCATTTT. This sequence encodes CASSSLGKPQHF.

The chain recombines TRBV6-5 with TRBJ2-7; D could derive from TRBD1 or TRBD2 (5 bases each). Germline lookup yields CDR1 MNHEY and CDR2 SVGAGI. CDR3 size: 15 residues. Trimming removed 5 bases from V and 3 bases from J, with 17 bases in between. Here the CDR3 DNA reads TGTGCCAGCAGTCCTTATGTGGGGGTAGGCTACGAGCAGTACTTC. It yields the protein CASSPYVGVGYEQYF.

The chain combines TRBV6-5 with TRBJ1-1; D gene ambiguous. The germline V gene has CDR1 MNHEY and CDR2 SVGAGI. V lost 2 bases and J 6 bases, leaving 16 bases between the germline ends. This CDR3 has 15 residues. CDR3 nucleotides: TGTGCCAGCAGTTACATGGGATCCGTCTCGGCTGAAGCTTTCTTT. Amino acid sequence: CASSYMGSVSAEAFF.

The genes are TRBV28 and TRBJ2-2; TRBD2 might be the D (5 bases). This CDR3 has 15 amino acids. The V gene lost 4 bases and the J gene lost 7 bases, with 16 bases spanning the gap. CDR1 is MDHEN and CDR2 is SYDVKM in the germline V gene. The CDR3 region is CASSSLRRSDGELFF. The CDR3 DNA is TGTGCCAGCAGTTCCCTCAGGAGGTCGGACGGGGAGCTGTTTTTT.

J is TRBJ1-1 and V is TRBV2; TRBD1 might be the D (6 bases). V lost 9 bases and J 1 base, leaving 9 bases between the germline ends. CDR1 and CDR2 (germline): SNHLY, FYNNEI. This CDR3 contains 12 residues. CDR3 sequence (DNA): TGTGCCAGTAGACAGGAGAACACTGAAGCTTTCTTT. Translated: CASRQENTEAFF.

A few counts support this clone. The chain couples TRBV29-1 to TRBJ2-7, with D tentatively TRBD2 (5 bases). Looked up from germline, CDR1 is SQVTM and CDR2 is ANQGSEA. V was trimmed by 6 bases and J by 3 bases, leaving 12 bases between them. This CDR3 contains 12 residues. CDR3 in amino acids: CSVEIAGYEQYF. The CDR3 nucleotides read TGCAGCGTCGAAATTGCGGGCTACGAGCAGTACTTC.